This paragraph reports one T cell receptor beta chain. No antigen is known for it. Base qualities are not at hand, and no much larger clone is one base apart. This entry comes from a study of blood T cell repertoires in COVID-19 (dated by TCRdb to the early 2020s). For context, the study as a whole: Samples covering the acute and convalescent phases of COVID-19 were provided by collaborators in the United States, Italy and Spain. The prospective study material was composed of cDNA or gDNA derived from T cells, B-cell-depleted T cells, or PBMCs. Deeply sampled blood TCRbeta repertoires from subjects exposed to, actively infected with, or recovered from COVID-19 were included in the dataset. The repertoires were released in a freely available public database intended as a resource for research on the immune response to SARS-CoV-2. Samples were obtained from the ongoing ImmuneRACE study (first 160 participants) and from some 1,200 subjects provided by 6 global collaborators. The sample metadata nearly always contained a de-identified subject ID, COVID-19 status, age in years and sex. Where available, HLA class I and class II types were taken from metadata supplied by the sample provider and were not determined by assay-based typing. The investigation overall reported the following: The amount of clinical and demographic metadata varied by source and participant and was provided uncurated.

TCRbeta CDR3 regions were amplified from genomic DNA by means of the immunoSEQ Assay, a bias-controlled multiplex PCR. The study's processing was this. Nucleated cell counts per sample were estimated from amplification of reference gene primers within the assay. To quantify the absolute abundance of each unique TCRbeta CDR3 rearrangement, sequence reads were collapsed and filtered. For each sample, productive Simpson clonality was calculated by taking the square root of Simpson's diversity index across productive rearrangements. In its TCRdb copy, this immuneACCESS table keeps in-frame sequences only and misses some clones. Where compared with another copy, unresolved V genes explain less than half of these, and the others have no known cause. Clonal size and the V and J genes are those of that table, whereas D and trimming came from the DNA. This sample holds a few hundred thousand clones; 80% to 90% were observed only once. About 2.9% of the sample goes to the ten largest clones.

At one collaborating source in Seattle, patients were enrolled during active infection and were followed longitudinally through the course of disease. Collaborating institutions collected whole blood in K2EDTA tubes following their own protocols. For TCRbeta analysis, collaborators shipped samples in one of three forms: frozen whole blood, isolated PBMCs, or DNA extracted from either of those sample types. Spanning cysteine to phenylalanine, the CDR3 consists of 14 amino acids. The entry retains the CDR3 DNA only, 42 bases that are in frame from base 1. CDR1 and CDR2 are drawn from the germline V gene (reference sequence): LNHDA, SQIVND. Deletion took 5 bases off V and 5 bases off J, with a span of 15 bases between the germline ends.

The chain employs TRBV19 and TRBJ2-5; 5 matching bases give a weak D call of TRBD1. The sample consisted of peripheral blood. The receptor was derived from a woman aged 30 to 39 with COVID-19, enrolled during active disease. The DNA reads as follows: TGTGCCAGTAGTCACAACCCCAAGGGGGAGACCCAGTACTTC. Translated, this gives CASSHNPKGETQYF.